The text below deals with one TCR beta chain. What it binds is not known. MiXCR was run by TCRdb on the reads, yielding one entry per CDR3 protein. The sample has 450,000 to 650,000 distinct CDR3 sequences; under 45% are singletons. The CDR3 has 14 residues. Germline loops: CDR1 SGHTA, CDR2 FQGNSA. V was trimmed by 3 bases and J by 4 bases, leaving 13 bases between them. These data come from a study of T cell repertoires in cytomegalovirus infection. Across the whole study: Public TCR beta signatures marked donors with CMV infection and the matching HLA. Findings and limits, study-wide: Using cumulative public TCR beta family frequency, the authors identified those who carried CMV together with the relevant HLA. Predominance within the ex vivo response was attributable to HLA-C-restricted CMV-specific TCR beta clonotypes.

The receptor's source is a human donor in good health (CMV status not recorded). Some clones in this sample may be carry-over from other donors' samples. Here the sequenced sample was cultured PBMCs, taken from culture after CMV antigen stimulation. The chain has TRBV7-2 and TRBJ2-7; D might be TRBD2 (6 bases). CDR3 loop: CASSFEGGYYEQYF. DNA for the CDR3: TGTGCCAGCAGCTTCGAGGGAGGTTATTACGAGCAGTACTTC.